This passage covers 8 T cell receptor beta chains from one sample sequenced in a study of spatial heterogeneity in lung cancer. The time point is: sample taken at primary tumor resection. Whole RNA obtained from tumor, nontumor lung or frozen PBMC underwent sequencing without sorting. TCRdb fed the 5' RACE reads into MiXCR, producing one record per CDR3 protein. The data show just under 95,000 distinct CDR3 sequences, more than 10% seen once. The source material was PBMCs, sampled at surgery. These TCRs come from a male donor with early-stage non-small cell lung cancer.

This clonotype was seen a handful of times. V is TRBV12-3 or TRBV12-4 and J is TRBJ1-5, with unresolved D. With 4 bases removed from V and 0 bases from J, the gap between germline ends came to 16 bases. The CDR3 runs to 17 residues. The CDR3 loop is CASSSPGADYSNQPQHF. As DNA, the CDR3 is TGTGCCAGCAGTTCGCCGGGAGCCGACTATAGCAATCAGCCCCAGCATTTT.

This clonotype was observed a handful of times. The chain uses TRBV20-1 and TRBJ2-5; weak D call: TRBD2 (5 bases). Germline V gives CDR1 DFQATT, CDR2 SNEGSKA (reference sequence). V lost 3 bases to trimming and J lost 3 bases, with 5 bases between them. CDR3 size: 11 residues. The CDR3 is CSASGEETQYF. CDR3 nucleotide sequence: TGCAGTGCTAGCGGGGAAGAGACCCAGTACTTC.

At least ten counts were recorded for this clonotype. The J gene is TRBJ2-7, the V gene TRBV9, with a weak D call TRBD2 (6 bases). The germline gives CDR1 SGDLS, CDR2 YYNGEE. This CDR3 is 15 amino acids long. The V gene lost 0 bases and the J gene lost 7 bases, with 17 bases spanning the gap. The CDR3 sequence is CASSVDTSSLKEQYF. CDR3 in DNA: TGTGCCAGCAGCGTAGATACTAGCTCCCTGAAGGAGCAGTACTTC.

This clonotype has ten or more counts. The V and J genes are TRBV29-1 and TRBJ1-1; no firm D call. The CDR3 is 13 amino acids. The germline gives CDR1 SQVTM, CDR2 ANQGSEA. V was pared by 4 bases and J by 1 base, with 10 bases between. CDR3 sequence reads: CSVGHVPNTEAFF. DNA of the CDR3: TGCAGCGTTGGACACGTTCCGAACACTGAAGCTTTCTTT.

The chain combines TRBV6-2 or TRBV6-3 with TRBJ1-5; a weak D match, TRBD1 (5 bases). This CDR3 is built from 14 residues. Germline V gene lookup returns CDR1 MNHEY and CDR2 SVGEGT. V lost 2 bases, J lost 4 bases, and 9 bases lay in between. CDR3 sequence: CASSYVGVNQPQHF. Here the CDR3 DNA reads TGTGCCAGCAGTTACGTAGGGGTTAATCAGCCCCAGCATTTT.

The sample holds a few counts of this clonotype. The chain combines TRBV20-1 with TRBJ2-2; TRBD2 is a possible D gene (5 bases). The length of the CDR3 is 16 residues. The V gene lost 0 bases and the J gene lost 1 base, with 12 bases spanning the gap. From germline, CDR1 is DFQATT and CDR2 SNEGSKA (reference sequence). The CDR3 region is CSARDPLSGNTGELFF. As DNA, the CDR3 is TGCAGTGCTAGAGATCCCTTAAGCGGGAACACCGGGGAGCTGTTTTTT.

This clonotype was found once. The DNA of the CDR3 is TGCAGTGCTAGAGTGGCGAGCTCCTACAATGAGCAGTTCTTC. This encodes CSARVASSYNEQFF. The chain employs TRBV20-1 and TRBJ2-1; D gene unclear. This CDR3 spans 14 amino acids. CDR1 is DFQATT, CDR2 SNEGSKA, per germline (reference sequence). Between the trimmed V and J ends, which lost 1 base and 0 bases, there was a span of 7 bases.

The rearrangement uses TRBV11-2 and TRBJ1-5, with D unresolved. Germline-derived CDR1 and CDR2 are SGHAT and FQNNGV. This CDR3 spans 15 amino acids. Trimming took off 1 base at V and 7 bases at J, with 14 bases between the two ends. The DNA for the CDR3 is TGTGCCAGCAGCTTAGGGCAACGGGAGGACCAGCCCCAGCATTTT. Translation gives CASSLGQREDQPQHF.